This TCR beta chain derives from a study of monozygotic twins with inflammatory bowel disease. Study outcomes and limitations: In patient repertoires, differing immunosuppressive treatments may have added some variability.

Used for each TCR library was approximately 3,600 ng of total RNA. Eight separate reactions for every sample produced the cDNA. Each UMI, carrying a 6-nucleotide sample barcode, came from template switching. TCRdb reprocessed the 5' RACE reads and reports one entry per CDR3 protein, with no DNA. Its clone listing holds just under 45,000 distinct CDR3 sequences. The CDR3 extends over 14 amino acids. CDR1 is MNHEY and CDR2 is SVGEGT in the germline V gene. On this clonotype itself: Its antigen is not identified.

The TCR originated in a human donor with ulcerative colitis or Crohn's disease, or a healthy co-twin of an affected twin (not recorded which). This sequence joins TRBV6-2 or TRBV6-3 and TRBJ2-7; the D call from TCRdb, TRBD1, cannot be confirmed without DNA. Sequenced material: blood. CDR3 protein: CASSYPGGSYEQYF.